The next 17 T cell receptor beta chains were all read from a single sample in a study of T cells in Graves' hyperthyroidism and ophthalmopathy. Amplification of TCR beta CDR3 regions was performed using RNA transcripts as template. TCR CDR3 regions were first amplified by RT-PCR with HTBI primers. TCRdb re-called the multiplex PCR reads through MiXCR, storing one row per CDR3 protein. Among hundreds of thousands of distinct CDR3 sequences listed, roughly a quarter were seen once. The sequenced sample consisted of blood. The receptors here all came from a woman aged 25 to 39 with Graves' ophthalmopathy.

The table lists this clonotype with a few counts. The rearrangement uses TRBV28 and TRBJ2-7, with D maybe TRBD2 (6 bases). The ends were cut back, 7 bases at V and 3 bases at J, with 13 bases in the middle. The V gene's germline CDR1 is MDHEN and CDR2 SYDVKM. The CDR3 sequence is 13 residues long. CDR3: CASTPWGGYEQYF. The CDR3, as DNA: TGTGCCAGCACCCCTTGGGGAGGCTACGAGCAGTACTTC.

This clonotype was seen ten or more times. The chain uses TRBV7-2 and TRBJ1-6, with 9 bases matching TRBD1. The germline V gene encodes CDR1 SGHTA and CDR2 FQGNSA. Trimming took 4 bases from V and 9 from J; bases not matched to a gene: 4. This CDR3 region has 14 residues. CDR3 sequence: CASSSGTGSSPLHF. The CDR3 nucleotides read TGTGCCAGCAGCTCCGGGACAGGGTCTTCACCCCTCCACTTT.

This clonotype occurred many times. CDR3 loop: CASTLEYHEQYF. The CDR3 DNA is TGTGCCAGCACCCTGGAGTACCACGAGCAGTACTTC. J is TRBJ2-7 and V is TRBV2; the D is unclear. V lost 7 bases and J lost 5, with 12 bases in between. The CDR3 is made up of 12 amino acids. Germline V gene sequence: CDR1 SNHLY, CDR2 FYNNEI.

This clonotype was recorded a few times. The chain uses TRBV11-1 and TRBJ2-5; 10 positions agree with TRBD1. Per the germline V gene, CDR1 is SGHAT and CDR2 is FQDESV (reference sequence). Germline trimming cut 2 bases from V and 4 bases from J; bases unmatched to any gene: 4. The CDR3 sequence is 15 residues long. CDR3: CASSLTTGGLETQYF. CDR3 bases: TGTGCCAGCAGCTTAACGACAGGGGGCCTAGAGACCCAGTACTTC.

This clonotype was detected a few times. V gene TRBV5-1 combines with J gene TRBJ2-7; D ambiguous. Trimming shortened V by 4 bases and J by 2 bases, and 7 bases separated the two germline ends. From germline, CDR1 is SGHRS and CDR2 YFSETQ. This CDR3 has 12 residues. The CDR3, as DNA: TGCGCCAGCAGCGAAACAACCTACGAGCAGTACTTC. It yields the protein CASSETTYEQYF.

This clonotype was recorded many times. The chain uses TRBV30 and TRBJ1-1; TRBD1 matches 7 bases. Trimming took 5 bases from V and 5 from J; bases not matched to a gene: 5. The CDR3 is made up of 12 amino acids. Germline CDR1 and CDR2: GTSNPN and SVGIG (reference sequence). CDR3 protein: CAWDRAGTEAFF. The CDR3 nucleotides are TGTGCCTGGGACAGGGCCGGGACTGAAGCTTTCTTT.

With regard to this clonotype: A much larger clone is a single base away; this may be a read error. CDR3 in DNA: TGCGCCAGCAGCCAAGAGGGAGGGCGAGCGGTAGACACTGAAGCTTTCTTT. Protein: CASSQEGGRAVDTEAFF. The J gene is TRBJ1-1, the V gene TRBV4-1; no clear D gene. The germline V gene encodes CDR1 MGHRA and CDR2 YSYEKL. The length of the CDR3 is 17 residues. The V end was cut by 0 bases, the J end by 3 bases, with 17 bases between.

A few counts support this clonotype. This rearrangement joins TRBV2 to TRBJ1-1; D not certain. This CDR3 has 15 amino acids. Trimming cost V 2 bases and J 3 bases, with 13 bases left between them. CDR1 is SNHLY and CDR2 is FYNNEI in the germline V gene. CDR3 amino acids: CASSEIRLSDTEAFF. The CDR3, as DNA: TGTGCCAGCAGTGAAATACGGCTATCGGACACTGAAGCTTTCTTT. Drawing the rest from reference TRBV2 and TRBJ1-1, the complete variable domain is EPEVTQTPSHQVTQMGQEVILRCVPISNHLYFYWYRQILGQKVEFLVSFYNNEISEKSEIFDDQFSVERPDGSNFTLKIRSTKLEDSAMYFCASSEIRLSDTEAFFGQGTRLTVV.

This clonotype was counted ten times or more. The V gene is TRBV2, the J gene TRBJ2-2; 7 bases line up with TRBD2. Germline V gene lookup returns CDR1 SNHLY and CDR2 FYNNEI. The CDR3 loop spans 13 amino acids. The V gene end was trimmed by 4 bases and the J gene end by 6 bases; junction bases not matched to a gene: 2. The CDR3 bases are TGTGCCAGCAGTGTTGGGGGGGCCGGGGAGCTGTTTTTT. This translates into CASSVGGAGELFF.

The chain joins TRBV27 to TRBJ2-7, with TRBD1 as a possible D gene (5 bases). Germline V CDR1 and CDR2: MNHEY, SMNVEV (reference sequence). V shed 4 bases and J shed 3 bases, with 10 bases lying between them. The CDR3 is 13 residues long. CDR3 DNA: TGTGCCAGCAGTTGGGGCAGGGACTACGAGCAGTACTTC. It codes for CASSWGRDYEQYF.

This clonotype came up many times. The CDR3 nucleotides read TGCGCCAGCAGCCCAGGGGGGGGAGGGACGAACACTGAAGCTTTCTTT. Its protein is CASSPGGGGTNTEAFF. This sequence joins TRBV4-3 and TRBJ1-1; 7 bases agree with TRBD1. The V and J ends lost 4 bases and 1 base, in that order; junction bases with no gene match: 9. The CDR3 extends over 16 amino acids. Germline values: CDR1 LGHNA, CDR2 YSLEER.

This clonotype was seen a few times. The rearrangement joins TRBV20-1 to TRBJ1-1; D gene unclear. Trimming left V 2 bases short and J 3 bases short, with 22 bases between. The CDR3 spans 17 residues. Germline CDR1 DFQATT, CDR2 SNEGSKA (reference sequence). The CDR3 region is CSARPDGRVIDYTEAFF. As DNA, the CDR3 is TGCAGTGCTAGACCCGACGGACGGGTTATTGACTACACTGAAGCTTTCTTT.

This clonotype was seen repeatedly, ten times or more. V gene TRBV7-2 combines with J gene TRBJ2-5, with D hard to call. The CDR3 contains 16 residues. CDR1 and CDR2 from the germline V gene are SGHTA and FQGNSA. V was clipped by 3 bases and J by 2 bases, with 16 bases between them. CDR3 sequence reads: CASSLVGQSFQETQYF. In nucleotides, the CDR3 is TGTGCCAGCAGCTTGGTGGGCCAATCCTTTCAAGAGACCCAGTACTTC.

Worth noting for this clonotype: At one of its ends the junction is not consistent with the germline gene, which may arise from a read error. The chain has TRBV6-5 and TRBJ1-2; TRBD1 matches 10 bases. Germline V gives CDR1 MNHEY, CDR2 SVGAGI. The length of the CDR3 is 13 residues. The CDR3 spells CSSSYGTGAGYTF. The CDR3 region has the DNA TGTTCCAGCAGTTATGGGACAGGGGCTGGCTACACCTTC.

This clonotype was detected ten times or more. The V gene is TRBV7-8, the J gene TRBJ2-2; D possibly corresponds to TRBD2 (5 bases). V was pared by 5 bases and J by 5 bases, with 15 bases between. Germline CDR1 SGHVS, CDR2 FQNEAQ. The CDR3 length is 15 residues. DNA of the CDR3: TGTGCCAGCAGCGCCAGCCGCGCGGGTACCGGGGAGCTGTTTTTT. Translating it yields CASSASRAGTGELFF. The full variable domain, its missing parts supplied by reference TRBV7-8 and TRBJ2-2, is GAGVSQSPRYKVAKRGQDVALRCDPISGHVSLFWYQQALGQGPEFLTYFQNEAQLDKSGLPSDRFFAERPEGSVSTLKIQRTQQEDSAVYLCASSASRAGTGELFFGEGSRLTVL.

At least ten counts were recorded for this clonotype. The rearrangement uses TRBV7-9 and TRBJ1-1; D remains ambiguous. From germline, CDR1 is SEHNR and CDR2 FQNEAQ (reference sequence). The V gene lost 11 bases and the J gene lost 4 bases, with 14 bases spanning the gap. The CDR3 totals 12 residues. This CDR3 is CAGEDGSTEAFF. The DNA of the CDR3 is TGTGCCGGCGAGGACGGTTCCACTGAAGCTTTCTTT.

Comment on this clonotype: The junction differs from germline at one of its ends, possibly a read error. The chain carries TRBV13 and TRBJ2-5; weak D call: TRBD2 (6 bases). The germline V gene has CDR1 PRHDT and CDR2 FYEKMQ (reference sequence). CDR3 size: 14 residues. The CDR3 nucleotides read TGTGTCAGCAGCTTCGGGAGAGGTGGGGAGACCCAGTACTTC. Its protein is CVSSFGRGGETQYF.